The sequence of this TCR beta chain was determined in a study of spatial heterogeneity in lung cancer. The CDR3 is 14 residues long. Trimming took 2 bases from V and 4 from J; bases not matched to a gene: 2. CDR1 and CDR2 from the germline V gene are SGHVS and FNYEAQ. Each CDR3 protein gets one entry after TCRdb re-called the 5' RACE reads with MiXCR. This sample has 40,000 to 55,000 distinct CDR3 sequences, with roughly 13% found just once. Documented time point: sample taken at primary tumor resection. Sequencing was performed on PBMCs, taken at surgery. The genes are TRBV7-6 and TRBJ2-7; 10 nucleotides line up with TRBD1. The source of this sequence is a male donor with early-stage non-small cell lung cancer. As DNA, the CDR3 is TGTGCCAGCAGCTTAAGACAGGGGGCTTACGAGCAGTACTTC. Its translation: CASSLRQGAYEQYF.